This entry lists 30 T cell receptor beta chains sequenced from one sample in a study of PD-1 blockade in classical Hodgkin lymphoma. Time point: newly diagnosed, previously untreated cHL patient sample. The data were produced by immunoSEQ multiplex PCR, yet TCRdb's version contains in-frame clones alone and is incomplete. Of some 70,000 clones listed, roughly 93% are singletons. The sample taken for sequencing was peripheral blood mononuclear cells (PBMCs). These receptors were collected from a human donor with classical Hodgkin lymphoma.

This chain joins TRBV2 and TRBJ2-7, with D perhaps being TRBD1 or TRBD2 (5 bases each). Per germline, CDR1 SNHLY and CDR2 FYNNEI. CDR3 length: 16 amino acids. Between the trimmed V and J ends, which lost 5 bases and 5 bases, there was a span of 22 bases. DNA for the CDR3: TGTGCCAGCAGTCGAGGGCCAGGGCAGGCAGGCCACGAGCAGTACTTC. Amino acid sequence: CASSRGPGQAGHEQYF.

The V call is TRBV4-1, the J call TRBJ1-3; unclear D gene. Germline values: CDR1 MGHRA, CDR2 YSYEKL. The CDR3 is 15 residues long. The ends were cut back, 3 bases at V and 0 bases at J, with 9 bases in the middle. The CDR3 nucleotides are TGCGCCAGCAGCCAGACGGGGATCTCTGGAAACACCATATATTTT. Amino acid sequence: CASSQTGISGNTIYF.

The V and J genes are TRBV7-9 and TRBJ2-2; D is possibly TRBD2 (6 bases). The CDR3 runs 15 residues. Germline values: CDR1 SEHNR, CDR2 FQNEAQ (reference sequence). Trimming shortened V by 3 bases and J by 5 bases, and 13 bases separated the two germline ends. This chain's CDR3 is CASSFRDFHTGELFF. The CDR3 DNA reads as TGTGCCAGCAGCTTCAGGGACTTCCATACCGGGGAGCTGTTTTTT.

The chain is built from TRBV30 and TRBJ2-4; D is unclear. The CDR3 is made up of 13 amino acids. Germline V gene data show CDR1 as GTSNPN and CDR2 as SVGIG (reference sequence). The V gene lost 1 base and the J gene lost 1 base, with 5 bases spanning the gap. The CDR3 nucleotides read TGTGCCTGGAGTGAAGGGGCCAAAAACATTCAGTACTTC. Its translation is CAWSEGAKNIQYF. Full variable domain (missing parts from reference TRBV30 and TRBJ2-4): SQTIHQWPATLVQPVGSPLSLECTVEGTSNPNLYWYRQAAGRGLQLLFYSVGIGQISSEVPQNLSASRPQDRQFILSSKKLLLSDSGFYLCAWSEGAKNIQYFGAGTRLSVL.

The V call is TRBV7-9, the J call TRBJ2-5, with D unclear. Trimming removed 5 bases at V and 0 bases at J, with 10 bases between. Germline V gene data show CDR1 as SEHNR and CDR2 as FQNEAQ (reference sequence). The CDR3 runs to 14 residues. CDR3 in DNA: TGTGCCAGCAGCCATAACAGACACCAAGAGACCCAGTACTTC. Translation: CASSHNRHQETQYF.

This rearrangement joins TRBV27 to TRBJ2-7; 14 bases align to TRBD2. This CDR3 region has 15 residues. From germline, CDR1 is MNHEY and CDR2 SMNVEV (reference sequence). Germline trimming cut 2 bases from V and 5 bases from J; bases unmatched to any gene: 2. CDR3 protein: CASSLTGLAGDEQYF. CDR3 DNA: TGTGCCAGCAGTTTAACGGGACTAGCGGGAGACGAGCAGTACTTC.

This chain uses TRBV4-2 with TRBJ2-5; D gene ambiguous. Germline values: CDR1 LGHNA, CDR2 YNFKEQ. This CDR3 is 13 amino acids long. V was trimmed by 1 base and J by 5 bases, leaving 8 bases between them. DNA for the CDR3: TGTGCCAGCAGCCAAGGGGGTCAGGAGACCCAGTACTTC. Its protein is CASSQGGQETQYF.

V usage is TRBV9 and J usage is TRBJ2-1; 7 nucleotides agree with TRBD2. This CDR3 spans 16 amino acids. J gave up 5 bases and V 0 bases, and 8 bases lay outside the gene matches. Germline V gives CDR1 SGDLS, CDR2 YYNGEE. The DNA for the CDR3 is TGTGCCAGCAGCGTAGCTTCTGGCGGGAGCCACAATGAGCAGTTCTTC. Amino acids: CASSVASGGSHNEQFF.

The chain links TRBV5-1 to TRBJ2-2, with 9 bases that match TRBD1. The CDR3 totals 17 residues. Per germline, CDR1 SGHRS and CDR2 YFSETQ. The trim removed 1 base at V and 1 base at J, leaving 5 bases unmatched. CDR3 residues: CASSLIGQGMNTGELFF. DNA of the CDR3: TGCGCCAGCAGCTTGATAGGACAGGGGATGAACACCGGGGAGCTGTTTTTT.

This chain's CDR3 is CASSQGSGMADTQYF. CDR3 DNA: TGCGCCAGCAGCCAAGGGAGCGGGATGGCGGATACGCAGTATTTT. V and J are TRBV4-3 and TRBJ2-3; 7 bases agree with TRBD2. The CDR3 sequence is 15 residues long. Germline loops: CDR1 LGHNA, CDR2 YSLEER. V was pared by 1 base and J by 6 bases, with 7 bases of the junction left unmatched.

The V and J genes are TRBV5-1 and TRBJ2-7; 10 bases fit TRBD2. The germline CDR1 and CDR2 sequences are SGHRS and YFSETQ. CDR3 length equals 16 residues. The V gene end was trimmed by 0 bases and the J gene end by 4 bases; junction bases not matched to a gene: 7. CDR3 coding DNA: TGCGCCAGCAGCTTGGGGTGGCTAGCGGGGGAATACGAGCAGTACTTC. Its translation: CASSLGWLAGEYEQYF.

CDR3 nucleotides: TGTGCCAGCAGCCACTGGAGGGGGGGCGCGAACACCGGGGAGCTGTTTTTT. Amino acids: CASSHWRGGANTGELFF. V usage is TRBV7-2 and J usage is TRBJ2-2; possible D gene TRBD2, 7 bases. Between the trimmed V and J ends, which lost 5 bases and 0 bases, there was a span of 16 bases. The CDR3 contains 17 residues. The germline V gene encodes CDR1 SGHTA and CDR2 FQGNSA.

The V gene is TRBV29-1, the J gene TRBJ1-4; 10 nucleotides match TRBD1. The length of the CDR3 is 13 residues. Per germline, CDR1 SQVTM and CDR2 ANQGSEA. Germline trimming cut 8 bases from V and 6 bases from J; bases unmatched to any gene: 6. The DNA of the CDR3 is TGCAGCATACTCGGACAGGGGGATGAAAAACTGTTTTTT. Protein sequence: CSILGQGDEKLFF.

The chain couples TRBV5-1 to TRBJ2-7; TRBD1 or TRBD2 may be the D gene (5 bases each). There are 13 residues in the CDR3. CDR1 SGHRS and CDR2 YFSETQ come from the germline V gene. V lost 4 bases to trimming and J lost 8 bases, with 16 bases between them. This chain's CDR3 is CASSLPGTMKQYF. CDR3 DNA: TGCGCCAGCAGCCTTCCCGGGACGATGAAGCAGTACTTC.

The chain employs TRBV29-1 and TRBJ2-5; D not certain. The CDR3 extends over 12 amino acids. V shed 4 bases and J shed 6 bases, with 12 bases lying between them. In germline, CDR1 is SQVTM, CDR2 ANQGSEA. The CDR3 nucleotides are TGCAGCGTTGGGACCGATGGCAAGACCCAGTACTTC. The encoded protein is CSVGTDGKTQYF.

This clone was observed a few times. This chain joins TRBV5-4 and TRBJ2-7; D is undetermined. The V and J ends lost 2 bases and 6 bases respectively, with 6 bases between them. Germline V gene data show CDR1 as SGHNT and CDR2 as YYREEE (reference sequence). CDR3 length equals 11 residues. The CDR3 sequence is CASSFGGEQYF. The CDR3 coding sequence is TGTGCCAGCAGCTTTGGTGGCGAGCAGTACTTC. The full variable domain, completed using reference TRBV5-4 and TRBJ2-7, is ETGVTQSPTHLIKTRGQQVTLRCSSQSGHNTVSWYQQALGQGPQFIFQYYREEENGRGNFPPRFSGLQFPNYSSELNVNALELDDSALYLCASSFGGEQYFGPGTRLTVT.

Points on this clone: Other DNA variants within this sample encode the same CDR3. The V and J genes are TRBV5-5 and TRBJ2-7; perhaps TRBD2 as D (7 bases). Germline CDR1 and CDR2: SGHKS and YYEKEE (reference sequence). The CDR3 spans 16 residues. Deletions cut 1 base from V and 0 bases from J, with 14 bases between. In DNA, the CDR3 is TGTGCCAGCAGCTTGTTGTCGGGGGGCGCCTCCTACGAGCAGTACTTC. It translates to CASSLLSGGASYEQYF.

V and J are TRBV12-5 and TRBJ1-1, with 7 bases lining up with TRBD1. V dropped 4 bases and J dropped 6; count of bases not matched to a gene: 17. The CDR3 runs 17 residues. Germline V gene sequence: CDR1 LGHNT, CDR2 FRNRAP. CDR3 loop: CASGSPRDSRTHPEAFF. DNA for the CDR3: TGTGCTAGTGGTTCGCCCCGGGACAGCCGAACCCACCCTGAAGCTTTCTTT. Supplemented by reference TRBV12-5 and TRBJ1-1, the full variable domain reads DARVTQTPRHKVTEMGQEVTMRCQPILGHNTVFWYRQTMMQGLELLAYFRNRAPLDDSGMPKDRFSAEMPDATLATLKIQPSEPRDSAVYFCASGSPRDSRTHPEAFFGQGTRLTVV.

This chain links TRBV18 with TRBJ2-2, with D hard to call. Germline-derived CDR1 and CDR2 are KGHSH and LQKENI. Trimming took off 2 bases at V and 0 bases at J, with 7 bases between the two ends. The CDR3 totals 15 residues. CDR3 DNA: TGTGCCAGCTCACCAATGCAGGCGAACACCGGGGAGCTGTTTTTT. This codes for CASSPMQANTGELFF.

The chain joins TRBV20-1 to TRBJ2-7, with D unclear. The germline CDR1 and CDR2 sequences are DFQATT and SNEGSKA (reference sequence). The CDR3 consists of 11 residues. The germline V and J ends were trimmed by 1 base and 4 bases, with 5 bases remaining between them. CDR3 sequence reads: CSARAIYEQYF. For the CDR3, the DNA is TGCAGTGCTAGAGCTATTTACGAGCAGTACTTC.

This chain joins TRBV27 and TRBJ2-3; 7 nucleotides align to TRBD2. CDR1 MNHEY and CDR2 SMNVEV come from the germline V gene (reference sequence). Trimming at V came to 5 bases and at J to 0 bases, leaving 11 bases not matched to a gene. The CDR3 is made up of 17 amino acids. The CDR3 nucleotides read TGTGCCAGCAGTCGCCGGGGGGTTGGGTCTAGCACAGATACGCAGTATTTT. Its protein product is CASSRRGVGSSTDTQYF.

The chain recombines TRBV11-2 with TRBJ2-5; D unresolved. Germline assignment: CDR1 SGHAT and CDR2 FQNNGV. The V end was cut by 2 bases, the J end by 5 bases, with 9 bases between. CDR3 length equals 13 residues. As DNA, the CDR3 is TGTGCCAGCAGCTTATCTAGGCTGGAGACCCAGTACTTC. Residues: CASSLSRLETQYF.

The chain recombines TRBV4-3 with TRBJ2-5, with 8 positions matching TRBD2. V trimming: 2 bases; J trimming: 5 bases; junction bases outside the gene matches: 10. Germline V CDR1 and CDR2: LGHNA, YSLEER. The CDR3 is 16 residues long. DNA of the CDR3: TGCGCCAGCAGCCAATCGAGAAGCGGGAGTAGGGAGACCCAGTACTTC. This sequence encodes CASSQSRSGSRETQYF.

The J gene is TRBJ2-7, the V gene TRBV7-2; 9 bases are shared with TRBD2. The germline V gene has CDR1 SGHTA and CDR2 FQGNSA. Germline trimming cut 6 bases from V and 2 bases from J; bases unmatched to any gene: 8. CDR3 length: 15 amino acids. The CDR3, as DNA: TGTGCCAGCAGACCTCGGGTAGCGGGAGCCTACGAGCAGTACTTC. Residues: CASRPRVAGAYEQYF.

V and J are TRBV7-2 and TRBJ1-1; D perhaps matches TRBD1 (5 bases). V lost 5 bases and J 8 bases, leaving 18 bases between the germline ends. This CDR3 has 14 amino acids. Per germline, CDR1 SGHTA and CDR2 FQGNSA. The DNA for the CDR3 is TGTGCCAGCAGCCAACCCGGGACGTATAGCGAAGCTTTCTTT. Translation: CASSQPGTYSEAFF.

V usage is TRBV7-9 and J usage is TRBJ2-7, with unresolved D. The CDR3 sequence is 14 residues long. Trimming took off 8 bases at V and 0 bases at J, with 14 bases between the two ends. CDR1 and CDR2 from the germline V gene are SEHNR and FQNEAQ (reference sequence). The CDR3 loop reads CASSPGANSYEQYF. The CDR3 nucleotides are TGTGCCAGCTCACCAGGAGCGAACTCCTACGAGCAGTACTTC.

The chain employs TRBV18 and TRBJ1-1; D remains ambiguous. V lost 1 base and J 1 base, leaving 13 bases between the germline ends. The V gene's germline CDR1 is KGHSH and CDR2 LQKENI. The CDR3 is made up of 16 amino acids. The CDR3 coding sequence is TGTGCCAGCTCACCACGGGCAAGCACGGCGAACACTGAAGCTTTCTTT. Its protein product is CASSPRASTANTEAFF.

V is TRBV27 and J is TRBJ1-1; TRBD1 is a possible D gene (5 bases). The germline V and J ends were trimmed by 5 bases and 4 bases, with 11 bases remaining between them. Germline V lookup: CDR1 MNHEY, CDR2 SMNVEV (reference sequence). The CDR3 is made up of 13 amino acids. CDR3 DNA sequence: TGTGCCAGCAGTCCAGGGAAGAGCACTGAAGCTTTCTTT. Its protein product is CASSPGKSTEAFF.

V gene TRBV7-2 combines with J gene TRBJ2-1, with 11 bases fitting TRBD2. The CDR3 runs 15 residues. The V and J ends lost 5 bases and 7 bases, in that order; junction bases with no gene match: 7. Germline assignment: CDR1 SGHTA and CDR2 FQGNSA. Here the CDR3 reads CASSTGLAGRNEQFF. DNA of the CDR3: TGTGCCAGCAGCACCGGACTAGCGGGTAGGAATGAGCAGTTCTTC.

The CDR3 DNA reads as TGTGCCAGCAGCTTGGGAGGGACTAGCTCCACCGGGGAGCTGTTTTTT. As protein: CASSLGGTSSTGELFF. V gene TRBV5-4 combines with J gene TRBJ2-2, with 9 bases fitting TRBD2. Germline assignment: CDR1 SGHNT and CDR2 YYREEE (reference sequence). Germline trimming cut 0 bases from V and 4 bases from J; bases unmatched to any gene: 4. CDR3 length: 16 residues.